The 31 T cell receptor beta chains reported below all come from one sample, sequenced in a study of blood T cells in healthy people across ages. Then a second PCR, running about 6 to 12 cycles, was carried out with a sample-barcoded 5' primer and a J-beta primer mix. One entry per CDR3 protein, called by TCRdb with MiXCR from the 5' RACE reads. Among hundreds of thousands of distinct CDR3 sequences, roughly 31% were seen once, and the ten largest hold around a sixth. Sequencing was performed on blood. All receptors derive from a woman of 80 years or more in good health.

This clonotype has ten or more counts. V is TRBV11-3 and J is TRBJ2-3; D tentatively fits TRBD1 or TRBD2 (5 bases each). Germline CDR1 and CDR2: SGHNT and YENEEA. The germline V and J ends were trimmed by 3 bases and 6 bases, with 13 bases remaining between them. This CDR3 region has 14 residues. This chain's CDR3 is CASSFTGARDTQYF. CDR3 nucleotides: TGTGCCAGCAGCTTCACCGGGGCTAGGGATACGCAGTATTTT.

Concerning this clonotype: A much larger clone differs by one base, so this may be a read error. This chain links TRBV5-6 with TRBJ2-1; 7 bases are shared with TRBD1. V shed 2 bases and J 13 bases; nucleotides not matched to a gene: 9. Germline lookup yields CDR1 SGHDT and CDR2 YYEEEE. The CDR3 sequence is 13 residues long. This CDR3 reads CASSFDRARPQFF. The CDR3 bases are TGTGCCAGCAGCTTCGACAGGGCCCGGCCCCAGTTCTTC.

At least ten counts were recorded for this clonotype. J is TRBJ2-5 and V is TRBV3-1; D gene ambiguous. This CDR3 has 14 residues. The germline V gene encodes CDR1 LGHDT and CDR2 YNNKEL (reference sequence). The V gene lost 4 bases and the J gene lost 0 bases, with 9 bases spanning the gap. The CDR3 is CASSRAGYQETQYF. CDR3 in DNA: TGTGCCAGCAGCCGCGCCGGATACCAAGAGACCCAGTACTTC.

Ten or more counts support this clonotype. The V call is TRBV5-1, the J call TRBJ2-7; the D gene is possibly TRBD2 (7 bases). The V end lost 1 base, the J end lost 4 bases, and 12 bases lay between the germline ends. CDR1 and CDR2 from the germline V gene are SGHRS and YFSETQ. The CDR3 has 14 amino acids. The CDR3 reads CASSLRGAVYEQYF. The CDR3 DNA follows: TGCGCCAGCAGCTTGCGGGGGGCCGTATACGAGCAGTACTTC.

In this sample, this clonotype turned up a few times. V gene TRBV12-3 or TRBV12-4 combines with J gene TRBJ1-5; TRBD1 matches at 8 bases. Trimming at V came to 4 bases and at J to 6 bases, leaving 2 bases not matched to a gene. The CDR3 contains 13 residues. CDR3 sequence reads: CASSSRGLQPQHF. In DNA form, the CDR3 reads TGTGCCAGCAGTTCCAGGGGGCTTCAGCCCCAGCATTTT.

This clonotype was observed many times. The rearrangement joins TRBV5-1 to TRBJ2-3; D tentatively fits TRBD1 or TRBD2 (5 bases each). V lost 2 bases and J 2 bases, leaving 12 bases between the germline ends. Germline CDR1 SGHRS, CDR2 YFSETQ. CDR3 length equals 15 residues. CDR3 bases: TGCGCCAGCAGCTTTATCGGGACGGACACAGATACGCAGTATTTT. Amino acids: CASSFIGTDTDTQYF. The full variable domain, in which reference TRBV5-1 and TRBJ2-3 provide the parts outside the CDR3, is KAGVTQTPRYLIKTRGQQVTLSCSPISGHRSVSWYQQTPGQGLQFLFEYFSETQRNKGNFPGRFSGRQFSNSRSEMNVSTLELGDSALYLCASSFIGTDTDTQYFGPGTRLTVL.

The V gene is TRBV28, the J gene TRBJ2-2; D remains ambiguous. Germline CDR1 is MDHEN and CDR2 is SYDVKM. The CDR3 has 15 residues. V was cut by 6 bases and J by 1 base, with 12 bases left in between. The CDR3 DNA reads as TGTGCCAGCAGGGGCTTGGGGTGGAACACCGGGGAGCTGTTTTTT. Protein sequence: CASRGLGWNTGELFF.

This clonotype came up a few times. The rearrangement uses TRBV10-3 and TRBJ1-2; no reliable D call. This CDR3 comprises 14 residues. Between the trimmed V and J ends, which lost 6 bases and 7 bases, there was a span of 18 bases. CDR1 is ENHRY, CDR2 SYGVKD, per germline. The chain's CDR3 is CAIRRQADGSGYTF. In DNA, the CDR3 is TGTGCCATCAGGAGGCAGGCCGACGGGAGTGGCTACACCTTC.

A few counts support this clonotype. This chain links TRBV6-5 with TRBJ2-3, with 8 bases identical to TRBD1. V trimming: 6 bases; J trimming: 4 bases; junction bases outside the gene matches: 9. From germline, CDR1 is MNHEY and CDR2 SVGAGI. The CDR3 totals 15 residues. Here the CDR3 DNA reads TGTGCCAGCAGAAATAACAGGGGGAAGGCAGATACGCAGTATTTT. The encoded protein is CASRNNRGKADTQYF.

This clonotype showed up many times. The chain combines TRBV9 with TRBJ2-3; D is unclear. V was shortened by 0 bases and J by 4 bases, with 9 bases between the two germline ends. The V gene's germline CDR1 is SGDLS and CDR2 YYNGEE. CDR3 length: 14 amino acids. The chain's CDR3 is CASSVVDLADTQYF. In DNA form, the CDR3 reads TGTGCCAGCAGCGTAGTTGACCTGGCAGATACGCAGTATTTT. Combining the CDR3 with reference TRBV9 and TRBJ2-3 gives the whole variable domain DSGVTQTPKHLITATGQRVTLRCSPRSGDLSVYWYQQSLDQGLQFLIQYYNGEERAKGNILERFSAQQFPDLHSELNLSSLELGDSALYFCASSVVDLADTQYFGPGTRLTVL.

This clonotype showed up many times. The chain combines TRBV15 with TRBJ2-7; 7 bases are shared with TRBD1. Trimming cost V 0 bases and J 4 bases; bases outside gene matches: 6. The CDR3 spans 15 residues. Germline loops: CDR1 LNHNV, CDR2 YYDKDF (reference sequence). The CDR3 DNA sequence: TGTGCCACCAGCAGAGATAGACAGGGCACGTACGAGCAGTACTTC. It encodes CATSRDRQGTYEQYF.

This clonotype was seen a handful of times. DNA for the CDR3: TGCGCCAGCAGCTTTTCTAGCGGACGGGCGGATACGCAGTATTTT. Its translation: CASSFSSGRADTQYF. The chain joins TRBV5-1 to TRBJ2-3; 7 positions match TRBD2. Germline V gene sequence: CDR1 SGHRS, CDR2 YFSETQ. The V segment lost 2 bases and the J segment 6 bases; nucleotides outside the gene matches: 9. This CDR3 comprises 15 residues.

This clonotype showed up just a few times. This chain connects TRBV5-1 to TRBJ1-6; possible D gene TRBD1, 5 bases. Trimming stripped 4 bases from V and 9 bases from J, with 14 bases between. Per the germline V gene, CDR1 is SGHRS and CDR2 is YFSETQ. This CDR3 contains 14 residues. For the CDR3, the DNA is TGCGCCAGCAGCCTGCCCGGGGCAGGTTCACCCCTCCACTTT. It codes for CASSLPGAGSPLHF.

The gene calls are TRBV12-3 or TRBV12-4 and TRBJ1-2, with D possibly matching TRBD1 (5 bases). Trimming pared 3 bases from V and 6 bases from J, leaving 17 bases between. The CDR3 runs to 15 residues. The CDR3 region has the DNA TGTGCCAGCAGTTTTTTCGTGACAGTTGGTGATGGCTACACCTTC. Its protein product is CASSFFVTVGDGYTF.

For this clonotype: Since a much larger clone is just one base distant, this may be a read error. The CDR3 region is CASSPQKRQDYDYTF. CDR3 sequence (DNA): TGTGCCAGCAGCCCCCAGAAGAGGCAGGACTATGACTACACCTTC. The chain employs TRBV3-1 and TRBJ1-2; D is uncertain. CDR1 is LGHDT, CDR2 YNNKEL, per germline (reference sequence). The CDR3 is made up of 15 amino acids.

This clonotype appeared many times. The CDR3 DNA follows: TGCGCCAGCAGCTTCTCGACCAGAGATACGCAGTATTTT. It yields the protein CASSFSTRDTQYF. The chain has TRBV5-1 and TRBJ2-3; D ambiguous. Trimming removed 2 bases at V and 5 bases at J, with 9 bases between. Germline-derived CDR1 and CDR2 are SGHRS and YFSETQ. This CDR3 has 13 residues.

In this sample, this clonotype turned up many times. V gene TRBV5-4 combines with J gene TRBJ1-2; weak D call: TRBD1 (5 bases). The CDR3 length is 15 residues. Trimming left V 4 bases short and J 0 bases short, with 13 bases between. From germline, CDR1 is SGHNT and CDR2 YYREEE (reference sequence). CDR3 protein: CASSGGGTSNYGYTF. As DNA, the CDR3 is TGTGCCAGCAGCGGGGGTGGGACCTCTAACTATGGCTACACCTTC.

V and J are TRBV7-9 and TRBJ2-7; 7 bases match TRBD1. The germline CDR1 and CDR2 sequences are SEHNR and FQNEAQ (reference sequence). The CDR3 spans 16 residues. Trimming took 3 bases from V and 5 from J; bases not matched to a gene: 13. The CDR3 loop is CASSFESRGPSDEQYF. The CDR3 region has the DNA TGTGCCAGCAGCTTCGAAAGTAGGGGGCCTAGTGACGAGCAGTACTTC.

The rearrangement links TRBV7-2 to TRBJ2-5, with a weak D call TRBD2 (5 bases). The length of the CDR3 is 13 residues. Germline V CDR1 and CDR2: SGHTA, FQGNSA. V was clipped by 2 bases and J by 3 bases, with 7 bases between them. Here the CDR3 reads CASSLTREETQYF. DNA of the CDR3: TGTGCCAGCAGCTTAACGAGGGAAGAGACCCAGTACTTC.

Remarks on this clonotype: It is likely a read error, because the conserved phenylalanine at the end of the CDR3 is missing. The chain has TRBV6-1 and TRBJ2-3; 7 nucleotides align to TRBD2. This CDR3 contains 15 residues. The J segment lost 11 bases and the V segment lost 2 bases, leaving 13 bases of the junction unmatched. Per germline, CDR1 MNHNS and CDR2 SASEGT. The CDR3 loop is CASSELGRWGGMQYC. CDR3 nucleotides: TGTGCCAGCAGTGAATTAGGACGTTGGGGGGGGATGCAGTATTGT.

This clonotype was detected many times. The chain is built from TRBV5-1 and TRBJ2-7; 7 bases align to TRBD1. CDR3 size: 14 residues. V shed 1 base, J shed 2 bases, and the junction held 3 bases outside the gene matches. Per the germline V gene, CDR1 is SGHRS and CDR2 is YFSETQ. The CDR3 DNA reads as TGCGCCAGCAGCTTGAGACAGGGAACCTACGAGCAGTACTTC. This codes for CASSLRQGTYEQYF.

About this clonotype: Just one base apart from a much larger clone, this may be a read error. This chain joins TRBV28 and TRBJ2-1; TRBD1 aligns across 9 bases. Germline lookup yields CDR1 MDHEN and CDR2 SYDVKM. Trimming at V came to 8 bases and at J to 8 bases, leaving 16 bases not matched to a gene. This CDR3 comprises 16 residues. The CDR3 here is CASLPTPGTGCHEQFF. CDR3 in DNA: TGTGCCAGCCTCCCTACCCCCGGGACAGGGTGTCATGAGCAGTTCTTC.

CDR3 sequence (DNA): TGTGCCAGCAGTTACCCCGGGACTAGGACCTACGAGCAGTACTTC. It encodes CASSYPGTRTYEQYF. The V gene is TRBV6-2 or TRBV6-3, the J gene TRBJ2-7; 8 bases align to TRBD2. Germline V lookup: CDR1 MNHEY, CDR2 SVGEGT. This CDR3 spans 15 amino acids. V trimming: 2 bases; J trimming: 2 bases; junction bases outside the gene matches: 5.

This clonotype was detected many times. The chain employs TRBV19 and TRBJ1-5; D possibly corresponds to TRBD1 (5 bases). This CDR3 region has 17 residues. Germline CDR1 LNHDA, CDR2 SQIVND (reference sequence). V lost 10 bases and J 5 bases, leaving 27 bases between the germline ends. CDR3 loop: CATLNTRGPGTHQPQHF. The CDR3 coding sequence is TGTGCCACCCTTAATACGAGGGGACCCGGCACCCATCAGCCCCAGCATTTT.

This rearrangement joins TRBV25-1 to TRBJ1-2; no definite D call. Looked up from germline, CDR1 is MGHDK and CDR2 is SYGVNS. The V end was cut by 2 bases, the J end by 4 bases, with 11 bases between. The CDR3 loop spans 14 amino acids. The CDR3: CASSENWGGYGYTF. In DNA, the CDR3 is TGTGCCAGCAGTGAAAATTGGGGAGGCTATGGCTACACCTTC.

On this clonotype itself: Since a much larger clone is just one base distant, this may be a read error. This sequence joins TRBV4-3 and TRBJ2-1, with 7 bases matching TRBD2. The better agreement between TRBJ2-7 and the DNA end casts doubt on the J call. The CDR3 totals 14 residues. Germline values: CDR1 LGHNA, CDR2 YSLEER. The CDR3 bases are TGCGCCAGCGGGATCGGGACTACCCACAATGAGCAGTACTTC. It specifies CASGIGTTHNEQYF.

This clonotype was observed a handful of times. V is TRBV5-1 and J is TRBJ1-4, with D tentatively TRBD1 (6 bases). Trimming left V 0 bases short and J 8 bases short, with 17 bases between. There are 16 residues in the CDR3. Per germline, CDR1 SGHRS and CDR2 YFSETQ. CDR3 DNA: TGCGCCAGCAGCTTGGCGGGACGAGGGGGAAACGAAAAACTGTTTTTT. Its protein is CASSLAGRGGNEKLFF.

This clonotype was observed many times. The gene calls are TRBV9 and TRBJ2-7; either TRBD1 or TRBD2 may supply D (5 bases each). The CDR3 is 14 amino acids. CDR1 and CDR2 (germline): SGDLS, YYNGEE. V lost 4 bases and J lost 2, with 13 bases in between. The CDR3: CASSPRDGPYEQYF. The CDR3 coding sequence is TGTGCCAGCAGCCCCCGGGACGGACCCTACGAGCAGTACTTC.

This chain's CDR3 is CASSSDRSNAFF. The CDR3 region has the DNA TGTGCCAGCAGTTCTGACAGGTCTAATGCTTTCTTT. This chain joins TRBV6-6 and TRBJ1-1; possibly TRBD1 for D (6 bases). This CDR3 spans 12 amino acids. The germline V and J ends were trimmed by 4 bases and 11 bases, with 14 bases remaining between them. CDR1 and CDR2 (germline): MNHNY, SVGAGI (reference sequence).

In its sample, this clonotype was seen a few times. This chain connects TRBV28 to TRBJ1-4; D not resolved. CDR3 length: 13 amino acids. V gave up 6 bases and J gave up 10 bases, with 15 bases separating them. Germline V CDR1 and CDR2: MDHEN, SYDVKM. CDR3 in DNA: TGTGCCAGCAGGTCAGACTCCGGAGGAAAACTGTTTTTT. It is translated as CASRSDSGGKLFF.

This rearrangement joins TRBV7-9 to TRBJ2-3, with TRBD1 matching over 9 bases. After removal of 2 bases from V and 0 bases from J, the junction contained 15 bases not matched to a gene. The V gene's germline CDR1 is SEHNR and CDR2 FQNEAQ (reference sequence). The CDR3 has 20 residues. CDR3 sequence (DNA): TGTGCCAGCAGCTTACACGACAGGGGGGCGAGGACTCCTAGCACAGATACGCAGTATTTT. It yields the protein CASSLHDRGARTPSTDTQYF. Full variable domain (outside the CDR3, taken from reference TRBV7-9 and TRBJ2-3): DTGVSQNPRHKITKRGQNVTFRCDPISEHNRLYWYRQTLGQGPEFLTYFQNEAQLEKSRLLSDRFSAERPKGSFSTLEIQRTEQGDSAMYLCASSLHDRGARTPSTDTQYFGPGTRLTVL.